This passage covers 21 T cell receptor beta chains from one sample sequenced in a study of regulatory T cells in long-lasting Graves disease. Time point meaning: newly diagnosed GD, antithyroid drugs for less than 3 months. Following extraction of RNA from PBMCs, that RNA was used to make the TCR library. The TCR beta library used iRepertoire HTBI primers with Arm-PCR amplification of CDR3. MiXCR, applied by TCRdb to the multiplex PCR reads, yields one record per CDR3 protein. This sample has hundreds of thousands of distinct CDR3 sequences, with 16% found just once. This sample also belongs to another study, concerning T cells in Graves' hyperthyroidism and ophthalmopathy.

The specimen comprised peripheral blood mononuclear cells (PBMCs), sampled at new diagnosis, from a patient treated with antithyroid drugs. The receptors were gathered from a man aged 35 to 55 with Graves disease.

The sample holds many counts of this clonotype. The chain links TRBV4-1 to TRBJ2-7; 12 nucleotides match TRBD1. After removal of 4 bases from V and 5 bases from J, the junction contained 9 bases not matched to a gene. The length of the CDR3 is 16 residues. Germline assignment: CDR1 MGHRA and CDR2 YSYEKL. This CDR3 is CASSLDPGTGGNEQYF. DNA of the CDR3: TGCGCCAGCAGCCTAGATCCCGGGACAGGGGGCAACGAGCAGTACTTC.

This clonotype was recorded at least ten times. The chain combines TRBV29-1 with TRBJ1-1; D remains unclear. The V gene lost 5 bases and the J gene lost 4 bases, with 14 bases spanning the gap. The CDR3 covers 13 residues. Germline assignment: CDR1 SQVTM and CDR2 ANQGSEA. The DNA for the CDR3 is TGCAGCGTTCAAAAGGGAGTGGCCACTGAAGCTTTCTTT. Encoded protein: CSVQKGVATEAFF.

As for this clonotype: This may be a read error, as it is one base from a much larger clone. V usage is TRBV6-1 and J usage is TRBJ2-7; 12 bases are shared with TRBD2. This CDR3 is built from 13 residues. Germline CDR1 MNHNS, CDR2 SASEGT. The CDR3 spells CVSRLAGVYEQYF. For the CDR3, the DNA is TGTGTCAGCAGACTAGCGGGGGTTTACGAGCAGTACTTC.

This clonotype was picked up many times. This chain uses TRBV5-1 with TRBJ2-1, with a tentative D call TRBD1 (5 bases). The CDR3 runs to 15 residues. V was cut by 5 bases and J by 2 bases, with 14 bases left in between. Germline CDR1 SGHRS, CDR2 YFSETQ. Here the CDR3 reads CASSLTGHTYNEQFF. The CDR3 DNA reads TGCGCCAGCAGTCTTACCGGACACACCTACAATGAGCAGTTCTTC.

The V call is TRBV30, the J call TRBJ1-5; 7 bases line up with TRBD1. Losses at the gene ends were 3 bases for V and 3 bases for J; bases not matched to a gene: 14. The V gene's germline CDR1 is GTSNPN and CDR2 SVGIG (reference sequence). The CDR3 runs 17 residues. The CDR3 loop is CAWSDSTRDSYNQPQHF. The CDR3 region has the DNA TGTGCCTGGAGCGATTCTACTCGGGACAGTTACAATCAGCCCCAGCATTTT.

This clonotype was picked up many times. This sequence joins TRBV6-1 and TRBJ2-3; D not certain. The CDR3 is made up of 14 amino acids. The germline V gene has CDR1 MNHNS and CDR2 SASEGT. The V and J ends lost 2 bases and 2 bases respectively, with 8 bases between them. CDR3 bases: TGTGCCAGCAGTGAATTCGGTGTCACAGATACGCAGTATTTT. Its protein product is CASSEFGVTDTQYF.

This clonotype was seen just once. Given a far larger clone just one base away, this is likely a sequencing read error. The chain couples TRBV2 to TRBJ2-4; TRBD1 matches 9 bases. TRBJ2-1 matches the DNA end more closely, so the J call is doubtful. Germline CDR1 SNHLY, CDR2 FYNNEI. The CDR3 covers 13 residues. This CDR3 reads CATRTGEWNGQFF. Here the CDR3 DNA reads TGTGCCACCCGGACAGGGGAATGGAATGGGCAGTTCTTC.

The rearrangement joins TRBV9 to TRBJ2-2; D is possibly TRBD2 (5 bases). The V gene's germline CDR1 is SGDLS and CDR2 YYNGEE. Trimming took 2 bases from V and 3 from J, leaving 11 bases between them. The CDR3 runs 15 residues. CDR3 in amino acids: CASSVRGRDTGELFF. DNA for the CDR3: TGTGCCAGCAGCGTTAGAGGGCGCGACACCGGGGAGCTGTTTTTT.

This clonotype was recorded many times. The CDR3 DNA sequence: TGCGCCAGCAGCAGGGGACAGGAGGTCGGGACCCAGTACTTC. Amino acid sequence: CASSRGQEVGTQYF. The chain is built from TRBV5-1 and TRBJ2-5; 8 bases are a match to TRBD1. With 4 bases clipped from V and 7 bases from J, the junction kept 9 bases outside the gene matches. Germline CDR1 SGHRS, CDR2 YFSETQ. This CDR3 has 14 residues.

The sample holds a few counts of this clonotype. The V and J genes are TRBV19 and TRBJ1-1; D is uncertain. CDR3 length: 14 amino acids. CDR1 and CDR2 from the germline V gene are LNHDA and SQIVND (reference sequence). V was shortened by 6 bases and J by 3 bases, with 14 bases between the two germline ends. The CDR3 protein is CASRAGLVYTEAFF. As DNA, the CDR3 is TGTGCCAGTAGAGCGGGCCTTGTCTACACTGAAGCTTTCTTT.

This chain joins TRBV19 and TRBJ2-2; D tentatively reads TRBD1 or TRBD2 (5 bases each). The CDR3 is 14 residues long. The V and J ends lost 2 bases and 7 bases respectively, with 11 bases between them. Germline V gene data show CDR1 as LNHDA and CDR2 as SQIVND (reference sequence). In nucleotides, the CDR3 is TGTGCCAGTAGTATAATTCGGGGCGGCGGGGAGCTGTTTTTT. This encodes CASSIIRGGGELFF.

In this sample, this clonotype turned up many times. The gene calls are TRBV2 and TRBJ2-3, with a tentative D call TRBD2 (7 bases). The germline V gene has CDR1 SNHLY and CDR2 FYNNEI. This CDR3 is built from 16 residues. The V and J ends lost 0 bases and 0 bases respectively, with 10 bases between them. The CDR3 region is CASSEARGGSTDTQYF. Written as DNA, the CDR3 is TGTGCCAGCAGTGAAGCGAGGGGGGGGAGCACAGATACGCAGTATTTT.

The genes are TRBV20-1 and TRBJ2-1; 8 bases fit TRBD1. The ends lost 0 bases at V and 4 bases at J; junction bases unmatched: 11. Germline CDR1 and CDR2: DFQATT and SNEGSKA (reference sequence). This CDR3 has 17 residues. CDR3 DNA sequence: TGCAGTGCTAGAGAACGCCTGACAGGGGTGGGGTACAATGAGCAGTTCTTC. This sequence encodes CSARERLTGVGYNEQFF.

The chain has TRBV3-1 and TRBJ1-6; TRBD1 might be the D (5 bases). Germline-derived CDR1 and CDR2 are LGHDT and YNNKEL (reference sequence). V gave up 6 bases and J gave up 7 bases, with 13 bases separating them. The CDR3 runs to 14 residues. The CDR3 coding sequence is TGTGCCAGCAGTCTTACAGCAGGGAATTCACCCCTCCACTTT. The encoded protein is CASSLTAGNSPLHF. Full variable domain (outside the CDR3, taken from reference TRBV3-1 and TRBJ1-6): DTAVSQTPKYLVTQMGNDKSIKCEQNLGHDTMYWYKQDSKKFLKIMFSYNNKELIINETVPNRFSPKSPDKAHLNLHINSLELGDSAVYFCASSLTAGNSPLHFGNGTRLTVT.

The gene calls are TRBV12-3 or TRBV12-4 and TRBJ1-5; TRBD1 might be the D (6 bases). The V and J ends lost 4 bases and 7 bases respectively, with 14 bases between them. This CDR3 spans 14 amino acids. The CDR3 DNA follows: TGTGCCAGCAGTTCCGAAGGGGGGGGGCAGCCCCAGCATTTT. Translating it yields CASSSEGGGQPQHF.

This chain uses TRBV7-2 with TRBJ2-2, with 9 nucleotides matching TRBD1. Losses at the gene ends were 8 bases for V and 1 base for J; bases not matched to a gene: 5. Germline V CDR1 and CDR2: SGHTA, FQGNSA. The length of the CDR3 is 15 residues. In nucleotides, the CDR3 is TGTGCCAGCGCCCGGGACAGGGTGAACACCGGGGAGCTGTTTTTT. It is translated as CASARDRVNTGELFF.

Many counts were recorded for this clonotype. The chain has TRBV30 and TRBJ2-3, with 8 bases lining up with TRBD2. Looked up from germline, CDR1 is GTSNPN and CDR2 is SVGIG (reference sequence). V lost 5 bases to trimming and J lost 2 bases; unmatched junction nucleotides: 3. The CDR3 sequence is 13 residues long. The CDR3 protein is CAWLAGNTDTQYF. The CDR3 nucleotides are TGTGCCTGGTTAGCGGGGAACACAGATACGCAGTATTTT.

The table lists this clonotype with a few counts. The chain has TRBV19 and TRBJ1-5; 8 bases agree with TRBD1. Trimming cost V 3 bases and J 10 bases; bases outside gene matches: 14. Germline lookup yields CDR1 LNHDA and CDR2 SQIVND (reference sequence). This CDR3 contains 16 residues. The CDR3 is CASSIAAGGYRDPQHF. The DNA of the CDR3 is TGTGCCAGTAGTATTGCGGCAGGGGGCTACCGGGATCCCCAGCATTTT.

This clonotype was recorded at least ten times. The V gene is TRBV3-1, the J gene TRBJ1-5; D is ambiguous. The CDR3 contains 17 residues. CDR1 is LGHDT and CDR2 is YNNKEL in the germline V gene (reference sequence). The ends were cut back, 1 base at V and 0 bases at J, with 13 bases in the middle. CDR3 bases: TGTGCCAGCAGCCAAGGGGTCAGCTTTAATAGCAATCAGCCCCAGCATTTT. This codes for CASSQGVSFNSNQPQHF.

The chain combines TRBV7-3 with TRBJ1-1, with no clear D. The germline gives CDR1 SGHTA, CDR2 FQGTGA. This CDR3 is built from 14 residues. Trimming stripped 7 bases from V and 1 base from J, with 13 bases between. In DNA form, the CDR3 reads TGTGCCAGCACCCCGGGCCGTCCGAACACTGAAGCTTTCTTT. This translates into CASTPGRPNTEAFF.

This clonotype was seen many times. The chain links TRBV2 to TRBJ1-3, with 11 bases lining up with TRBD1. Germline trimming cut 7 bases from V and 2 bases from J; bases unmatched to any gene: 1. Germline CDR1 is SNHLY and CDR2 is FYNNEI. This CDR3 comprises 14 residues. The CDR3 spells CASTGQGAGNTIYF. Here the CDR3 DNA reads TGTGCCAGCACGGGACAGGGGGCTGGAAACACCATATATTTT.